This TCR beta chain comes out of a study of CD8+ T cells in alopecia areata. Study details: Tofacitinib administration to treated patients was oral, at 5 to 10 mg twice daily.

The CDR3 spans 16 residues. Germline V CDR1 and CDR2: LGHNA, YNFKEQ. The V gene lost 0 bases and the J gene lost 1 base, with 12 bases spanning the gap. RNA was isolated and reverse transcribed to cDNA, the sequencing template. Assay: immunoSEQ multiplex PCR; the TCRdb copy retains only in-frame clones and omits some. This table holds approximately 200,000 clones, 45% to 65% found once. Treatment meaning: oral pan-JAK inhibitor, 5-10 mg twice daily. Obtained from alopecia areata patients were lesional scalp punch biopsies along with peripheral blood. This material consisted of CD4+ T cells sorted from blood, taken at week 4, from a patient treated with tofacitinib. The source of this sequence is a human donor with alopecia areata. The gene calls are TRBV4-2 and TRBJ2-5, with D possibly matching TRBD2 (5 bases). The CDR3 DNA follows: TGTGCCAGCAGCCAAGATGGGTGGACTGGCCAAGAGACCCAGTACTTC. This codes for CASSQDGWTGQETQYF.